The following is a TCR beta chain sequence with its context. Method: immunoSEQ multiplex PCR; TCRdb's copy keeps in-frame clones and lacks some. This table holds about 310,000 clones, 90% found once. The data were taken from a study of blood T cell repertoires in COVID-19. Trimming took off 5 bases at V and 0 bases at J, with 14 bases between the two ends. CDR1 and CDR2 (germline): MGHRA, YSYEKL. The CDR3 spans 16 residues. What was sequenced was peripheral blood. This chain joins TRBV4-1 and TRBJ2-1, with a possible D match to TRBD2 (6 bases). The sequence was collected from a woman aged 40 to 50 with COVID-19, enrolled during active disease. The CDR3 reads CASSSKRGSSYNEQFF. CDR3 bases: TGCGCCAGCAGCTCCAAACGGGGGAGCTCCTACAATGAGCAGTTCTTC.